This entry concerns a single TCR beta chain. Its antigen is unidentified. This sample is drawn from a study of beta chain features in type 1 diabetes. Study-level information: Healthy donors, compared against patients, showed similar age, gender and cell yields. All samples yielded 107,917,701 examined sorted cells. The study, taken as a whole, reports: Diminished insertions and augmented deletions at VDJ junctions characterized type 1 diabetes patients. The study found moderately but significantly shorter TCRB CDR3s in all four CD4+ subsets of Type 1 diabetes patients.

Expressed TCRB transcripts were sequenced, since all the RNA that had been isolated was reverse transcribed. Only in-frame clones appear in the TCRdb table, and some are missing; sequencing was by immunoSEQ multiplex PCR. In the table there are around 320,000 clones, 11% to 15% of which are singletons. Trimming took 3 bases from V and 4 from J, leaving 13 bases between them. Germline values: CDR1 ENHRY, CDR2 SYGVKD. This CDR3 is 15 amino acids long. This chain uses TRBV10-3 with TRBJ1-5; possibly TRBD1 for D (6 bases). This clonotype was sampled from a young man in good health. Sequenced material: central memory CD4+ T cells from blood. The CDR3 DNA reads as TGTGCCATCAGTGATGGGGGCAGGGGAAATCAGCCCCAGCATTTT. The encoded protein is CAISDGGRGNQPQHF.